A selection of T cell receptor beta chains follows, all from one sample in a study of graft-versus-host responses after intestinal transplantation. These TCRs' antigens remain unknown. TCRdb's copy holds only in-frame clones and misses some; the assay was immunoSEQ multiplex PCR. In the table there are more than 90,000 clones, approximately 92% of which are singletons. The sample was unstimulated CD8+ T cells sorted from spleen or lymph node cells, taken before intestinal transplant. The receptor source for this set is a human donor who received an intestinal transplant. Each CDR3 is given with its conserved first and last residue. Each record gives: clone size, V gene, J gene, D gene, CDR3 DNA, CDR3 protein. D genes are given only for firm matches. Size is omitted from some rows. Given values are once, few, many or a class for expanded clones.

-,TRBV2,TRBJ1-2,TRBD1,TGTGCCAGCAGGGGGGACAGGGACGCTGGCTACACCTTC,CASRGDRDAGYTF
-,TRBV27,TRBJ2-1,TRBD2,TGTGCCAGCAGTAGAGGGACTAGCGGGAACAATGAGCAGTTCTTC,CASSRGTSGNNEQFF
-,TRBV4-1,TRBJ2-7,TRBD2,TGCGCCAGCAGCCCACTTAGGACTAGCGGAACCTACGAGCAGTACTTC,CASSPLRTSGTYEQYF
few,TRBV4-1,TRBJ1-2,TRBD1,TGCGCCAGCAGCCTCCTCAGGGGGGACTATGGCTACACCTTC,CASSLLRGDYGYTF
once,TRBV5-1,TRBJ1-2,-,TGCGCCAGCAGCTTGGAGGGAGGGAGGACTAACTATGGCTACACCTTC,CASSLEGGRTNYGYTF
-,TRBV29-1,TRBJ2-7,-,TGCAGCGCTAGACAGGCTTACGAGCAGTACTTC,CSARQAYEQYF
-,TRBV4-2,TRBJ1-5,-,TGTGCCAGCAGCCAAGGGGGCGCGGGCAATCAGCCCCAGCATTTT,CASSQGGAGNQPQHF
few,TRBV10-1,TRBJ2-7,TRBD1,TGCGCCACCGGACAGGGGAATCGATACGAGCAGTACTTC,CATGQGNRYEQYF
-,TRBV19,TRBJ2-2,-,TGTGCCAGTAGTCAGGGAACCGGGGGGCTGTTTTTT,CASSQGTGGLFF
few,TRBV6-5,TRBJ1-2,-,TGTGCCAGCAGTTACTCGGGCAATGAGTTCTATGGCTACACCTTC,CASSYSGNEFYGYTF
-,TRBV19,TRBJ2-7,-,TGTGCCAGTACCCCTTCGGCCACCCCTCGGAGCGAGCAGTACTTC,CASTPSATPRSEQYF
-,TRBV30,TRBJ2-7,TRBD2,TGTGCCTGGACCGGTCCCCGTTCGGGGGGTTACGAGCAGTACTTC,CAWTGPRSGGYEQYF
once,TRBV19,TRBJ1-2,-,TGTGCCAGTAGTATATACGCGGGGGGCCAAGGGTATGGCTACACCTTC,CASSIYAGGQGYGYTF
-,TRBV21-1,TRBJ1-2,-,TGTGCCAGCAGCAAAGGGAGACAGGGGACCTATGGCTACACCTTC,CASSKGRQGTYGYTF
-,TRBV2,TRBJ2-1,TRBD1,TGTGCCAGCAGCCCCTGGGACAGGTACAATGAGCAGTTCTTC,CASSPWDRYNEQFF
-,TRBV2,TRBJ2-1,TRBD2,TGTGCCAGCAGTGAAGACCCTAGCGGAACCTACAATGAGCAGTTCTTC,CASSEDPSGTYNEQFF
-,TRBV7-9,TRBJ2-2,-,TGTGCCAGCAGCGGGAGGACAGGGAACACCGGGGAGCTGTTTTTT,CASSGRTGNTGELFF
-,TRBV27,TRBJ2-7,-,TGTGCCAGCAGTTTAGGTGGCCCGCACGAGCAGTACTTC,CASSLGGPHEQYF
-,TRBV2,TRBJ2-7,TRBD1,TGTGCCAGCAGCGTATCTCCCCGGACAGGGAACGAGCAGTACTTC,CASSVSPRTGNEQYF
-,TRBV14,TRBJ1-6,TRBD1,TGTGCCAGCAGCCAAGACGACAGGGGGCATTCACCCCTCCACTTT,CASSQDDRGHSPLHF
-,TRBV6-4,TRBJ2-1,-,TGTGCCAGCACAAGGGGGTCCTACAATGAGCAGTTCTTC,CASTRGSYNEQFF
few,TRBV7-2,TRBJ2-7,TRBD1,TGTGCCAGCAGCGCCGGGACAGCAGACTACGAGCAGTACTTC,CASSAGTADYEQYF
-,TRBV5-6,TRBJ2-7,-,TGTGCCAGCAGCCACACCGAGGGTGCTTCGGGCCTAGCCGCCTACGAGCAGTACTTC,CASSHTEGASGLAAYEQYF
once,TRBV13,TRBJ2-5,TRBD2,TGTGCCAGCAGCCCCCGGGGTAGCGGGGGGGACGAGACCCAGTACTTC,CASSPRGSGGDETQYF
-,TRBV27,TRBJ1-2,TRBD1,TGTGCCAGCAGTCCTGACAGGGTTGGCTTTGGCTACACCTTC,CASSPDRVGFGYTF
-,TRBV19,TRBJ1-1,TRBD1,TGTGCCAGTAGTCCCAACCGGGACAGAACACTTGAAGCTTTCTTT,CASSPNRDRTLEAFF
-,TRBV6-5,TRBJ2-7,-,TGTGCCAGCAGTTACCTCGGGAGCTACGAGCAGTACTTC,CASSYLGSYEQYF
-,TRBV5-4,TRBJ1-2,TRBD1,TGTGCCAGCAGCATAGGACAGGGCTATGGCTACACCTTC,CASSIGQGYGYTF
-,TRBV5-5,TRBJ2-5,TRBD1,TGTGCCAGCAGCTTGGCCGACAGGGGCCAAGAGACCCAGTACTTC,CASSLADRGQETQYF